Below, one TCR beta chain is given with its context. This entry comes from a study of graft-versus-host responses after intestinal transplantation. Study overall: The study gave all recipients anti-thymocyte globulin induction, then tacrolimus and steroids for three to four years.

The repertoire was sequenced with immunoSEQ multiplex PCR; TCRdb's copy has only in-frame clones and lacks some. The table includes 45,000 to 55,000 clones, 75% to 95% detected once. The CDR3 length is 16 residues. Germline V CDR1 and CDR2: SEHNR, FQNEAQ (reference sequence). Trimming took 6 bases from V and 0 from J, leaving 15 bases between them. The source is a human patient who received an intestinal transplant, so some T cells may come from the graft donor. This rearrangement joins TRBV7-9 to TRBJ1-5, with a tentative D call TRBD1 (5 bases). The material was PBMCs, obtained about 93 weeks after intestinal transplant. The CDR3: CASSQEGQASNQPQHF. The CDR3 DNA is TGTGCCAGCAGTCAGGAGGGGCAGGCTAGCAATCAGCCCCAGCATTTT.